The T cell receptor (beta chain) described here comes from a study of cytomegalovirus exposure and HLA in healthy donors. Broader study findings: Three CMV-associated chains were confirmed in vitro to be specific for CMV antigens. Later on, a genetic analysis was performed. It linked a missense variant in DCLRE1C with V- and J-gene trimming of TCR beta.

The V and J ends lost 2 bases and 2 bases respectively, with 6 bases between them. This CDR3 region has 13 residues. CDR1 MNHEY and CDR2 SMNVEV come from the germline V gene (reference sequence). This PCR relied on a set of 60 Vbeta primers and 13 Jbeta primers. This table comes from immunoSEQ multiplex PCR, and its TCRdb copy is limited to in-frame clones, with some not included. The sample yields roughly 180,000 clones, 75% seen once. This clone was counted a few times. Antigen unknown. The sample was PBMCs. The chain uses TRBV27 and TRBJ1-2; D uncertain. This clonotype was obtained from a woman aged 35 to 49 in good health and CMV-seropositive. CDR3 sequence (DNA): TGTGCCAGCAGTTTAACCGGGAACTATGGCTACACCTTC. It translates to CASSLTGNYGYTF.